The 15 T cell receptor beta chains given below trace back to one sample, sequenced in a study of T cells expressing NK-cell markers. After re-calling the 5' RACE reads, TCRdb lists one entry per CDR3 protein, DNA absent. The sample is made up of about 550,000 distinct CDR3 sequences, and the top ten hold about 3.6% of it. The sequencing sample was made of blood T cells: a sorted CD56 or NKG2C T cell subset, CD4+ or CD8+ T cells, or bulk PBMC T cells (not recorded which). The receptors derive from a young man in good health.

CDR3 amino acids: CSARMGWGTGGSYNEQFF. V gene TRBV20-1 combines with J gene TRBJ2-1; TCRdb returns TRBD1, unconfirmable since there is no DNA. The germline gives CDR1 DFQATT, CDR2 SNEGSKA (reference sequence). The CDR3 extends over 18 amino acids.

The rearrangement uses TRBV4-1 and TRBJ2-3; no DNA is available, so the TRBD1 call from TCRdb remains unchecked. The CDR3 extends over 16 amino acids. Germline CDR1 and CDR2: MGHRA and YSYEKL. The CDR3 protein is CASSQVGQGGTDTQYF.

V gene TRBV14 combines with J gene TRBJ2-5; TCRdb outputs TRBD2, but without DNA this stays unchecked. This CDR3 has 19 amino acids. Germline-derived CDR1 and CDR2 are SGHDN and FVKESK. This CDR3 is CASSQDSWTSGPLGETQYF.

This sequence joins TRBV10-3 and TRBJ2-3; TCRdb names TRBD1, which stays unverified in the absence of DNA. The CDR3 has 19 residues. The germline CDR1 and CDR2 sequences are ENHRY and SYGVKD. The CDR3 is CAISEPDTPTGASTDTQYF.

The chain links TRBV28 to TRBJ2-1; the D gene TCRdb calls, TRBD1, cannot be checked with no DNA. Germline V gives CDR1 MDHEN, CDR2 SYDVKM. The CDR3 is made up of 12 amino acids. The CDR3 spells CASRTGLDEQFF. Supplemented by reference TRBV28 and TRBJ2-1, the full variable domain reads DVKVTQSSRYLVKRTGEKVFLECVQDMDHENMFWYRQDPGLGLRLIYFSYDVKMKEKGDIPEGYSVSREKKERFSLILESASTNQTSMYLCASRTGLDEQFFGPGTRLTVL.

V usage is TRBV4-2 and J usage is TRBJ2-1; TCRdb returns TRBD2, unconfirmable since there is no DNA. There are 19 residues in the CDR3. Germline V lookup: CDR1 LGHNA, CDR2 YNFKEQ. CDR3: CASSQDPGLAGSSYNEQFF.

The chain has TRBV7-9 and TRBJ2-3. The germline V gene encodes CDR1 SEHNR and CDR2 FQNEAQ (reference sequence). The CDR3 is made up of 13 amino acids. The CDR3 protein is CASSLSEVATQYF.

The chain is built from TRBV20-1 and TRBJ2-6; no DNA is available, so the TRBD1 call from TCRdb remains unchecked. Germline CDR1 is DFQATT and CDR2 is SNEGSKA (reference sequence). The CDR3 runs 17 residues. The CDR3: CSASPGQLPSGANVLTF.

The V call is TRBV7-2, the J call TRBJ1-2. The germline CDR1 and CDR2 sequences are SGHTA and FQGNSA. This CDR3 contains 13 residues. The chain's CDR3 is CASSSKLGYGYTF.

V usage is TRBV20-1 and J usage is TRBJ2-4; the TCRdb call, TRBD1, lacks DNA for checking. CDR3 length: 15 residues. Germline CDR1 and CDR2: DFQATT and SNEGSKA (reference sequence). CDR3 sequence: CSARDDSLAKNIQYF.

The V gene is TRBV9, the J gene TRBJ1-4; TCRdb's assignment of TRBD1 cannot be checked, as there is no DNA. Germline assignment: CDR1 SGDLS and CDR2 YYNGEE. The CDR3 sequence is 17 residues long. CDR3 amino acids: CASSVGQGRPTNEKLFF.

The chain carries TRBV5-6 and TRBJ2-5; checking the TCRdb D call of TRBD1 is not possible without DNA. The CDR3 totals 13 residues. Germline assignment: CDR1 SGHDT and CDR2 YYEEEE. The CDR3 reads CASSLAGGKTQYF.

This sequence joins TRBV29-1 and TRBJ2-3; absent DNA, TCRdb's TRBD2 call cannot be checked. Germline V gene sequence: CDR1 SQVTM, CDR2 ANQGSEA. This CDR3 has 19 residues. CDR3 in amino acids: CSVALTSGTLRGGTDTQYF.

CDR3 loop: CASSDGAGAIQYF. The V and J genes are TRBV6-4 and TRBJ2-4; the TCRdb D gene call, TRBD2, has no DNA to confirm it. The CDR3 has 13 residues. The V gene's germline CDR1 is MRHNA and CDR2 SNTAGT.

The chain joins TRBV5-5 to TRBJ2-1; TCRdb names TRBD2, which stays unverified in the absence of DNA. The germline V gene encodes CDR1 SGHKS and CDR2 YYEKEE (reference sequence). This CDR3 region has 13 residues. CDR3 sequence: CASSLTSRHEQFF.